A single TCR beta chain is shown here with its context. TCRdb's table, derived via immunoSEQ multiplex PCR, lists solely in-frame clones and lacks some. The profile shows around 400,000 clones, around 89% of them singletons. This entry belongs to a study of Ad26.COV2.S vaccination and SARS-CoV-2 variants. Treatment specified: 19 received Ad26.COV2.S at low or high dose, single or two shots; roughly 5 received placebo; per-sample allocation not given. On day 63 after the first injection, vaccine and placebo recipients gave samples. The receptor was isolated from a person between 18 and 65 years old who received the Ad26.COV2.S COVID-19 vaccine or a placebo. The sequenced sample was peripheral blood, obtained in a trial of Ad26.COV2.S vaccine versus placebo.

CDR3 sequence: CASSVDLAGSSNTEAFF. The CDR3 DNA reads as TGTGCCAGCAGCGTAGATCTGGCAGGGAGTTCGAACACTGAAGCTTTCTTT. This chain links TRBV9 with TRBJ1-1, with D tentatively TRBD1 (5 bases). Trimming shortened V by 0 bases and J by 1 base, and 16 bases separated the two germline ends. Germline V CDR1 and CDR2: SGDLS, YYNGEE. The CDR3 runs 17 residues.